This TCR beta chain comes out of a study of Ad26.COV2.S vaccination and SARS-CoV-2 variants. Study outcomes and limitations: People given the vaccine had a wider spike-specific TCR breadth than placebo recipients did.

The assay was immunoSEQ multiplex PCR, and TCRdb's table has in-frame clones only and misses some. Here the sample spans about 350,000 clones, around 89% being singletons. Specified treatment: about 20 received Ad26.COV2.S at low or high dose, single or two shots; 5 received placebo; per-sample allocation not given. Sampling was done on day 63 after the first vaccine or placebo injection. Expressing Wuhan-strain SARS-CoV-2 spike, an Ad26 vector served as the vaccine. Comment on this clone: The antigen is not known.

This CDR3 contains 15 residues. In germline, CDR1 is MDHEN, CDR2 SYDVKM. With V trimmed by 5 bases and J by 6 bases, 9 bases remained unmatched. This TCR was sampled from a person between 18 and 60 years old who received the Ad26.COV2.S COVID-19 vaccine or a placebo. The J gene is TRBJ1-2, the V gene TRBV28; 10 nucleotides agree with TRBD1. The source material was peripheral blood, sampled in a trial of Ad26.COV2.S vaccine versus placebo. DNA for the CDR3: TGTGCCAGCAGTCTACGGACAGGGGGTAGGAATGGCTACACCTTC. Translation: CASSLRTGGRNGYTF.